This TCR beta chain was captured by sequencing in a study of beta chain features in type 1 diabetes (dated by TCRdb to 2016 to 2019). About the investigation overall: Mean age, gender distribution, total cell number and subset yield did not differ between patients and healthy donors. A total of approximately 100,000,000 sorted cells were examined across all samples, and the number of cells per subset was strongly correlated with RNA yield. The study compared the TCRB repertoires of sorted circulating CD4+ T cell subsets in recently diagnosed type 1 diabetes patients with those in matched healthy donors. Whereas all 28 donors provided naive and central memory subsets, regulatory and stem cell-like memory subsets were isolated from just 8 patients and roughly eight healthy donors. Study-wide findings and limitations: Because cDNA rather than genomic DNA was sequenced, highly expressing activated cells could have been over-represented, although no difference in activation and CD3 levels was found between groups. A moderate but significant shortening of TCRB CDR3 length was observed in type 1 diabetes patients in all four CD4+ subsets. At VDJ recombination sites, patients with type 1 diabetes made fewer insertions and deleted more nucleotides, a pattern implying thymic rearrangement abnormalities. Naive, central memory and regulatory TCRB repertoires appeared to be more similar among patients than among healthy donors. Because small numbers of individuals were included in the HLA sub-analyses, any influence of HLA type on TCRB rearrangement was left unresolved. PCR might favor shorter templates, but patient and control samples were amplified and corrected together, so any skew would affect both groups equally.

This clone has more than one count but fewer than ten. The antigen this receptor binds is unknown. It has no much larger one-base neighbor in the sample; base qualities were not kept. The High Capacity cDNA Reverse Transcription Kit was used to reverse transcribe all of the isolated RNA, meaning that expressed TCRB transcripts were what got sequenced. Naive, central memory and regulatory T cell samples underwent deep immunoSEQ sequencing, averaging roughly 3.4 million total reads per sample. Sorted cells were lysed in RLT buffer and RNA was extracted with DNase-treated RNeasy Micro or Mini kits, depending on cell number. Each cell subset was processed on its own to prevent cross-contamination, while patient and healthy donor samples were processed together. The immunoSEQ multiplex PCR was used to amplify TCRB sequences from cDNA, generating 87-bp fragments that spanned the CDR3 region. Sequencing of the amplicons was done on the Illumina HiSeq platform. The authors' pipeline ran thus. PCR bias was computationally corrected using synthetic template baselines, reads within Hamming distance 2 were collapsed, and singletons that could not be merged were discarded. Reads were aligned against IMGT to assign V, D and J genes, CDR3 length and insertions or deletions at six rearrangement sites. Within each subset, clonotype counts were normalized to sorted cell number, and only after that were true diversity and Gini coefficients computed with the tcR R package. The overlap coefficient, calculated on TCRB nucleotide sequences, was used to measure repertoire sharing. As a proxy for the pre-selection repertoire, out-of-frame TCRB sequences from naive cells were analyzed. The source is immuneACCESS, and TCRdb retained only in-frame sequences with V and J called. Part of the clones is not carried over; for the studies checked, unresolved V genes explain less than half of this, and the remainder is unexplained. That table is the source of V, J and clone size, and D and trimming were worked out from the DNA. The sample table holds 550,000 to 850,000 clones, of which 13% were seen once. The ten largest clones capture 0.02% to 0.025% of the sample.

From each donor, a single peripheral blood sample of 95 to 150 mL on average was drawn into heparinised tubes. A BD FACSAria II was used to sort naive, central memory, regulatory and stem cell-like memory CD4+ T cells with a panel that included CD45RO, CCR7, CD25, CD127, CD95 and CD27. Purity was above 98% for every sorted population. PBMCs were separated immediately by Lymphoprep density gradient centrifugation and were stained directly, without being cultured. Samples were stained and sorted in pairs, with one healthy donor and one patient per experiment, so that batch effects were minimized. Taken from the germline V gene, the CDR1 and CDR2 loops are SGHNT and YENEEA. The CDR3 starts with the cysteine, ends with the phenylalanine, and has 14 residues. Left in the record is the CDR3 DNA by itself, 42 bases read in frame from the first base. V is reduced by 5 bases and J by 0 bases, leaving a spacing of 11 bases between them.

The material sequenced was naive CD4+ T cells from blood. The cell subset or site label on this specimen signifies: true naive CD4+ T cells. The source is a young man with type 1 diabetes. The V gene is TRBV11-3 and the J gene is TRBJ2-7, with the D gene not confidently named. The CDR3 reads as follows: CASSPVASSYEQYF. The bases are TGTGCCAGCAGCCCCGTCGCCAGCTCCTACGAGCAGTACTTC. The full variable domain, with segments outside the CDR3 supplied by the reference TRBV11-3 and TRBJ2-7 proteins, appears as EAGVVQSPRYKIIEKKQPVAFWCNPISGHNTLYWYLQNLGQGPELLIRYENEEAVDDSQLPKDRFSAERLKGVDSTLKIQPAELGDSAVYLCASSPVASSYEQYFGPGTRLTVT.